This T cell receptor (beta chain) was identified in a study of T-cell reconstitution after alpha-beta-depleted transplantation in children. Preparation of the TCRbeta library used unique molecular identifiers. TCRdb reprocessed the PCR reads with MiXCR, giving one entry per CDR3 protein. The sample carries 150,000 to 200,000 distinct CDR3 sequences, approximately 6.6% recorded once. The table lists this clonotype with many counts. CDR1 and CDR2 from the germline V gene are SQVTM and ANQGSEA. The CDR3 is 13 residues long. The V gene lost 5 bases and the J gene lost 4 bases, with 14 bases spanning the gap.

This receptor was obtained from a human donor who donated a stem cell graft to a child with Wiskott-Aldrich syndrome. The chain couples TRBV29-1 to TRBJ1-1; maybe TRBD1 (6 bases). The source was PBMCs from the stem cell graft donor, collected from the stem cell graft. DNA of the CDR3: TGCAGCGTTTTTCCCCGAGGGGGCACTGAAGCTTTCTTT. This gives the protein CSVFPRGGTEAFF. Looking up the rest from reference TRBV29-1 and TRBJ1-1 gives the full variable domain: SAVISQKPSRDICQRGTSLTIQCQVDSQVTMMFWYRQQPGQSLTLIATANQGSEATYESGFVIDKFPISRPNLTFSTLTVSNMSPEDSSIYLCSVFPRGGTEAFFGQGTRLTVV.